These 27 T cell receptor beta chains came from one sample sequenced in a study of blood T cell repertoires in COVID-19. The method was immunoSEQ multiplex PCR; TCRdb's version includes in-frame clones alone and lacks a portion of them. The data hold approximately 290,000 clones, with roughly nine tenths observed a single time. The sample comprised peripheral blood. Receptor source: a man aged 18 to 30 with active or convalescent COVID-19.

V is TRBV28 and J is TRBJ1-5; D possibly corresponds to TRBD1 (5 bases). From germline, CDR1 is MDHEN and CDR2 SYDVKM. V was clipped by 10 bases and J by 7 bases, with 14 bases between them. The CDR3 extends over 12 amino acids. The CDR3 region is CAIQGSRQPQHF. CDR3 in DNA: TGTGCCATCCAGGGTTCCCGGCAGCCCCAGCATTTT.

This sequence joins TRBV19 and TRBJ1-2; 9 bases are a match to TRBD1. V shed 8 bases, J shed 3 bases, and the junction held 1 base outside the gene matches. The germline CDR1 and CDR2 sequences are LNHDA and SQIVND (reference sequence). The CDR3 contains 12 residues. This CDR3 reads CASGDRDYGYTF. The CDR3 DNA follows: TGTGCCAGTGGGGACAGGGACTATGGCTACACCTTC.

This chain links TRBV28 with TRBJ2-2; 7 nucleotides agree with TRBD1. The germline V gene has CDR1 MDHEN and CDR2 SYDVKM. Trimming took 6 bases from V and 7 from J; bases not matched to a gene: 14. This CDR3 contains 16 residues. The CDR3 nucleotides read TGTGCCAGCAGGTCAAAACAGGGGCAGCAGGACGGGGAGCTGTTTTTT. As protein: CASRSKQGQQDGELFF.

The CDR3 region has the DNA TGTGCCAGCAGCGGACAGGGTGGGGAGAACTATGGCTACACCTTC. This gives the protein CASSGQGGENYGYTF. V usage is TRBV5-6 and J usage is TRBJ1-2; 8 bases match TRBD1. CDR1 and CDR2 (germline): SGHDT, YYEEEE. The CDR3 is 15 residues long. V was pared by 4 bases and J by 2 bases, with 7 bases of the junction left unmatched.

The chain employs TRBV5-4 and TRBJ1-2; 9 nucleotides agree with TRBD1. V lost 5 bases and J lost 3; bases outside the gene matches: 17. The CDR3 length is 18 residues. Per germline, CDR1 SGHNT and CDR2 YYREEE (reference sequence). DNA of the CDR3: TGTGCCAGCAGTCCTGCCTCCGGGACAGGGTATCATGACTATGGCTACACCTTC. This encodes CASSPASGTGYHDYGYTF.

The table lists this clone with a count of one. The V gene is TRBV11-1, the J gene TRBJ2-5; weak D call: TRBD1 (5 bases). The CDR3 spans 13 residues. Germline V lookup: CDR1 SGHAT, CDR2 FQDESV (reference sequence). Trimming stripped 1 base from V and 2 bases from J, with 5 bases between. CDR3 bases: TGTGCCAGCAGCTTAGGACAGCAAGAGACCCAGTACTTC. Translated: CASSLGQQETQYF. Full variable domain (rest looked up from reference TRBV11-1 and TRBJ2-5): EAEVAQSPRYKITEKSQAVAFWCDPISGHATLYWYRQILGQGPELLVQFQDESVVDDSQLPKDRFSAERLKGVDSTLKIQPAELGDSAMYLCASSLGQQETQYFGPGTRLLVL.

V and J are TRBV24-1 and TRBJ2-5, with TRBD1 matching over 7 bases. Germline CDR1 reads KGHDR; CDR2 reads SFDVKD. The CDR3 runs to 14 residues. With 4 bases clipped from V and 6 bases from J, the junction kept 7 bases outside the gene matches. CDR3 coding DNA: TGTGCCACCAGTGACAGACAGGGTTGGCAGACCCAGTACTTC. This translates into CATSDRQGWQTQYF.

The CDR3 reads CASSLALETQYF. In DNA, the CDR3 is TGCGCCAGCAGCTTGGCCTTGGAGACCCAGTACTTC. V and J are TRBV5-1 and TRBJ2-5, with D unclear. Germline loops: CDR1 SGHRS, CDR2 YFSETQ. The CDR3 totals 12 residues. V was pared by 0 bases and J by 5 bases, with 5 bases between. Drawing the rest from reference TRBV5-1 and TRBJ2-5, the complete variable domain is KAGVTQTPRYLIKTRGQQVTLSCSPISGHRSVSWYQQTPGQGLQFLFEYFSETQRNKGNFPGRFSGRQFSNSRSEMNVSTLELGDSALYLCASSLALETQYFGPGTRLLVL.

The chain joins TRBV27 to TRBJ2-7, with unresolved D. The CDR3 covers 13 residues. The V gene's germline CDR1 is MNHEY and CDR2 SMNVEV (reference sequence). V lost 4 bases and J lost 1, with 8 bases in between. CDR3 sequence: CASSSYGSYEQYF. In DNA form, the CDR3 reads TGTGCCAGCAGTTCTTACGGTTCCTACGAGCAGTACTTC.

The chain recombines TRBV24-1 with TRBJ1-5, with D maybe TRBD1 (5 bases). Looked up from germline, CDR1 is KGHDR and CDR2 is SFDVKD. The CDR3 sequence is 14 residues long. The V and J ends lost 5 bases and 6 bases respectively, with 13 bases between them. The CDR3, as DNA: TGTGCCACCAGTGTAGTGGGTAGGGGTCAGCCCCAGCATTTT. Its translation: CATSVVGRGQPQHF.

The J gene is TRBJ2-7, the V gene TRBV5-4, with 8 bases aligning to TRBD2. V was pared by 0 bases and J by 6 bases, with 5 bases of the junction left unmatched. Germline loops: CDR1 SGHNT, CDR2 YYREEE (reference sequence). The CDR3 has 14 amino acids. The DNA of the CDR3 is TGTGCCAGCAGCTTGGAGGGACTAGATCGCGAGCAGTACTTC. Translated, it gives CASSLEGLDREQYF.

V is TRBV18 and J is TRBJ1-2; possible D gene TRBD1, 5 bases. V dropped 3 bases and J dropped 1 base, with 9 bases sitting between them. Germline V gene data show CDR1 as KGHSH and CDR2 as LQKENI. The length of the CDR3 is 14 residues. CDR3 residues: CASSPNGGNYGYTF. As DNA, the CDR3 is TGTGCCAGCTCACCGAACGGGGGTAACTATGGCTACACCTTC. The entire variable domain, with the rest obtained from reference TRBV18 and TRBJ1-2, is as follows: NAGVMQNPRHLVRRRGQEARLRCSPMKGHSHVYWYRQLPEEGLKFMVYLQKENIIDESGMPKERFSAEFPKEGPSILRIQQVVRGDSAAYFCASSPNGGNYGYTFGSGTRLTVV.

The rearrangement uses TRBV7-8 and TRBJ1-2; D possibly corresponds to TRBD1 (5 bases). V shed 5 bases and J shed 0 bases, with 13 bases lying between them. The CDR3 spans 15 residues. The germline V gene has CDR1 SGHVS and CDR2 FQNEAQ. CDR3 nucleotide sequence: TGTGCCAGCAGCCCGAACAGGAAAGCTAACTATGGCTACACCTTC. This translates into CASSPNRKANYGYTF.

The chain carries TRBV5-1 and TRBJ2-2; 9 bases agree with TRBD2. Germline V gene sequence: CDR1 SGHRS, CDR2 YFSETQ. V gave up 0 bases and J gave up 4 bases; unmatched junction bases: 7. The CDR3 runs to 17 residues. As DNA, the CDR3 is TGCGCCAGCAGCTTGGCGGTAGCGGGAGCGGGCACCGGGGAGCTGTTTTTT. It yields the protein CASSLAVAGAGTGELFF.

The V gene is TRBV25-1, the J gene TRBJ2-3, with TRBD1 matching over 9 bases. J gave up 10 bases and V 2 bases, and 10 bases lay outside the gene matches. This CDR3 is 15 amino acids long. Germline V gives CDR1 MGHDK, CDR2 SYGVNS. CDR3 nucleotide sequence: TGTGCCAGCAGTGAAATTGGGACAGGGTTTTCTGCGCAGTATTTT. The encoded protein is CASSEIGTGFSAQYF.

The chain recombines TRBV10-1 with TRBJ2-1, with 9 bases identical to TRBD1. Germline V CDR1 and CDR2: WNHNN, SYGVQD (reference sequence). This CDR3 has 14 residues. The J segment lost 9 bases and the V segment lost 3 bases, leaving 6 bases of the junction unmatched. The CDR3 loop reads CASSENRGLGEQFF. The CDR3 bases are TGCGCCAGCAGTGAAAACAGGGGGCTGGGTGAGCAGTTCTTC.

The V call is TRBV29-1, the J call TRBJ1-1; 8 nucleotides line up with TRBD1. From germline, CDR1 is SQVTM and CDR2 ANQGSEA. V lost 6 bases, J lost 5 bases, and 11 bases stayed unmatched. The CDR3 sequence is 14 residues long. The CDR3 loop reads CSVERQGKGTEAFF. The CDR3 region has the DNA TGCAGCGTAGAAAGACAGGGGAAGGGAACTGAAGCTTTCTTT.

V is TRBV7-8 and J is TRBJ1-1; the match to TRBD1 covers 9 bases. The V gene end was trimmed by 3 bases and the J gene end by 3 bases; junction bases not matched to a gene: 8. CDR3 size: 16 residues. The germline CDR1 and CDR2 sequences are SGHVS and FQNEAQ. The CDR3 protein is CASSFPGQGFHTEAFF. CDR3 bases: TGTGCCAGCAGCTTCCCGGGACAGGGCTTTCACACTGAAGCTTTCTTT. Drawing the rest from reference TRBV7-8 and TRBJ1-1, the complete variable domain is GAGVSQSPRYKVAKRGQDVALRCDPISGHVSLFWYQQALGQGPEFLTYFQNEAQLDKSGLPSDRFFAERPEGSVSTLKIQRTQQEDSAVYLCASSFPGQGFHTEAFFGQGTRLTVV.

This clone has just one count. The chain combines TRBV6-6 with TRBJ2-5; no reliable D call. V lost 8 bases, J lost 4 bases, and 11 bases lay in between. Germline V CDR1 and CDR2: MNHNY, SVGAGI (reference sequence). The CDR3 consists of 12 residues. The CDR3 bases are TGTGCCAGCCATAGAGGCGGAGAGACCCAGTACTTC. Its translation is CASHRGGETQYF.

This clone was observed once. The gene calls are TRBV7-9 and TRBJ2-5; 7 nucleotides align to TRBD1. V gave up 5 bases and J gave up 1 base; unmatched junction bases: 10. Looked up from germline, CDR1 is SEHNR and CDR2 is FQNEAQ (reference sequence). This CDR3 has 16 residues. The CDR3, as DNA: TGTGCCAGCAGCCCCCACGACGGGACAGTCCAAGAGACCCAGTACTTC. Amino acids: CASSPHDGTVQETQYF.

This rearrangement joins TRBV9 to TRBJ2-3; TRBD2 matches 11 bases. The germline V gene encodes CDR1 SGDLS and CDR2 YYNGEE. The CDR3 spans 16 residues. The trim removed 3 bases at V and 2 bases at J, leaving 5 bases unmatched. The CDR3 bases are TGTGCCAGCAGCGACCGACTAGCGGGGATCACAGATACGCAGTATTTT. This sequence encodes CASSDRLAGITDTQYF.

CDR3 nucleotide sequence: TGTGCCAGCTCACCAGTGGTCCCCATCAGCGACACTGAAGCTTTCTTT. Its translation is CASSPVVPISDTEAFF. The chain uses TRBV18 and TRBJ1-1; D unresolved. V lost 2 bases and J 3 bases, leaving 16 bases between the germline ends. In germline, CDR1 is KGHSH, CDR2 LQKENI. The CDR3 extends over 16 amino acids.

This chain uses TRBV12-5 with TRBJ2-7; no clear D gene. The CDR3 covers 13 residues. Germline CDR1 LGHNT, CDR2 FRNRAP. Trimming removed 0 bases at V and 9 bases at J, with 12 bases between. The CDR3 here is CASGLVRLERQYF. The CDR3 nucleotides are TGTGCTAGTGGTTTGGTACGGTTAGAGAGGCAGTACTTC.

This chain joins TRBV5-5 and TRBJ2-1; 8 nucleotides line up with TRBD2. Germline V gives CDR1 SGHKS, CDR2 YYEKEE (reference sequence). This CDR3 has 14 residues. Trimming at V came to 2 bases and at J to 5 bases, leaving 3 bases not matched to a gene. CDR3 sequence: CASSLTSGHNEQFF. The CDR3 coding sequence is TGTGCCAGCAGCTTAACTAGCGGACACAATGAGCAGTTCTTC.

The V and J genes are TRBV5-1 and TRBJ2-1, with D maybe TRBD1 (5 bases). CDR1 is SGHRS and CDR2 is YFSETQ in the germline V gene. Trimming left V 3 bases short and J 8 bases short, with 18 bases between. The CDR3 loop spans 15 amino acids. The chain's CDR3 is CASSSGWPGLDEQFF. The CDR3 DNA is TGCGCCAGCAGCTCAGGATGGCCAGGGCTCGATGAGCAGTTCTTC.

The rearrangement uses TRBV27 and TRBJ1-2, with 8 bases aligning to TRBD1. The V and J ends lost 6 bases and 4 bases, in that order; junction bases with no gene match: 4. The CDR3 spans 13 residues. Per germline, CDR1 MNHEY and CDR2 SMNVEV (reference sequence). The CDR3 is CASSTTGAYGYTF. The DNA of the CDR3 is TGTGCCAGCAGCACGACAGGGGCCTATGGCTACACCTTC.

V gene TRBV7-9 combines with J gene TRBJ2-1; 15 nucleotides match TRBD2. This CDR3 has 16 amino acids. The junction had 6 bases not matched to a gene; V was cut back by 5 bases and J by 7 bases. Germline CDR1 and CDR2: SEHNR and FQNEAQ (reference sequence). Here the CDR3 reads CASSRTSGRAGNEQFF. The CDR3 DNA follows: TGTGCCAGCAGCAGGACTAGCGGGAGGGCCGGAAATGAGCAGTTCTTC.